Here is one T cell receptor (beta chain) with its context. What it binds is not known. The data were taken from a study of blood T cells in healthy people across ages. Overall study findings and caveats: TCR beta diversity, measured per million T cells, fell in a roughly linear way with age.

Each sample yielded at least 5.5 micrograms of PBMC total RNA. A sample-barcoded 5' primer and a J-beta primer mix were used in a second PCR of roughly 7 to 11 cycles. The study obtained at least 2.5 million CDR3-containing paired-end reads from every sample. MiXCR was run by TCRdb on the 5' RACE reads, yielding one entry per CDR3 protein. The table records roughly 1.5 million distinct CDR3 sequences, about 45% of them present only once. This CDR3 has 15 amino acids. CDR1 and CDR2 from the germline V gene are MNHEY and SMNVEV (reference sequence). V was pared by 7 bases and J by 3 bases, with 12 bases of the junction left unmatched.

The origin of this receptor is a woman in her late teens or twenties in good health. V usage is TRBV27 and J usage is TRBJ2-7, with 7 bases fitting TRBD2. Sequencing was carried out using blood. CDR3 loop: CASTLGPGLIYEQYF. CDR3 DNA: TGTGCCAGCACCCTCGGCCCGGGACTAATCTACGAGCAGTACTTC.